This T cell receptor beta chain emerged from a study of cytomegalovirus exposure and HLA in healthy donors. The CDR3 loop spans 15 amino acids. The V segment lost 1 base and the J segment 1 base; nucleotides outside the gene matches: 4. The germline CDR1 and CDR2 sequences are LNHDA and SQIVND (reference sequence). With 60 Vbeta and 13 Jbeta primers, the PCR was carried out. Clones were sequenced by immunoSEQ multiplex PCR, and TCRdb holds only the in-frame ones, with some missing. Found here are roughly 140,000 clones, roughly 80% of them singletons; the top ten hold roughly 3.4%. The chain employs TRBV19 and TRBJ2-7; 7 bases line up with TRBD1. The sequencing input was PBMCs. The sequence came from a human donor in good health. The CDR3 DNA reads as TGTGCCAGTAGTATAGGACAGGGCCAGTCCTACGAGCAGTACTTC. As protein: CASSIGQGQSYEQYF.